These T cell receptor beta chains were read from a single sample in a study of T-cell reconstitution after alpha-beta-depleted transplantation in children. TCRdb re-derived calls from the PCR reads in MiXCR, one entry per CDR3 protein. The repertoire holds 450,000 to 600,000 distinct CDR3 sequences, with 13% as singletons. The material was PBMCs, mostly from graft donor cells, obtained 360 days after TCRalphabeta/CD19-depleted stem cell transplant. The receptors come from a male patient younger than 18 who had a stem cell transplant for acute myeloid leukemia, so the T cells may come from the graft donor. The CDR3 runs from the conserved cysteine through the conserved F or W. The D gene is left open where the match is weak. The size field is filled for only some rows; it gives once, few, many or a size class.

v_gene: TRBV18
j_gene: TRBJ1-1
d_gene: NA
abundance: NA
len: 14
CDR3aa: CASSPPGPNTEAFF
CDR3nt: TGTGCCAGCTCACCACCGGGGCCGAACACTGAAGCTTTCTTT

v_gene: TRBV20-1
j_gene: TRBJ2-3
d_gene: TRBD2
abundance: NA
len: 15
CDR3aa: CRASGSLSLTDTQYF
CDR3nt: TGCAGGGCTAGCGGGAGCCTTTCTCTCACAGATACGCAGTATTTT

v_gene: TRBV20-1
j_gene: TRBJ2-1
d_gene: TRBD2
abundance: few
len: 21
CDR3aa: CSARGPLAGGQQRSSYNEQFF
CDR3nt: TGCAGTGCTAGAGGCCCCCTAGCGGGAGGCCAACAAAGGAGCTCCTACAATGAGCAGTTCTTC

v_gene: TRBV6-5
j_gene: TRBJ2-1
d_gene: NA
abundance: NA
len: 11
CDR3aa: CASQERDEQFF
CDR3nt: TGTGCCAGCCAGGAGCGGGATGAGCAGTTCTTC

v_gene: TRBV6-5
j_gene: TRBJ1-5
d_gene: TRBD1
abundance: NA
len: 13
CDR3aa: CASSYDRVQPQHF
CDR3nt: TGTGCCAGCAGTTACGACAGGGTGCAGCCCCAGCATTTT

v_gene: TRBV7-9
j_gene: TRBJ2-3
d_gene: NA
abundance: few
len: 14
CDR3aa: CASSFSTSPDTQYF
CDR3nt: TGTGCCAGCAGCTTCAGCACTAGCCCAGATACGCAGTATTTT

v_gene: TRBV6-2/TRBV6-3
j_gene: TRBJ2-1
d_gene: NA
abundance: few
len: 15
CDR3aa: CATLLWQGVHNEQFF
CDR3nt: TGTGCCACCCTCTTATGGCAGGGAGTCCACAATGAGCAGTTCTTC

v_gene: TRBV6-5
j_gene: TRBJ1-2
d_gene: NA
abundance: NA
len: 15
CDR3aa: CASSFGQLANYGYTF
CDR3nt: TGTGCCAGCAGTTTCGGGCAGCTAGCTAACTATGGCTACACCTTC

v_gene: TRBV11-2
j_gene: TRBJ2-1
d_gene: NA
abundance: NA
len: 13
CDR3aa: CACRQAGHNERFF
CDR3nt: TGTGCTTGCCGACAGGCGGGCCACAATGAGCGGTTCTTC

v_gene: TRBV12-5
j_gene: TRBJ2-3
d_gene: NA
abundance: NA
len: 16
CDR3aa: CASGVTRARSTDTQYF
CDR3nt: TGTGCTAGTGGAGTCACTAGAGCGCGAAGCACAGATACGCAGTATTTT

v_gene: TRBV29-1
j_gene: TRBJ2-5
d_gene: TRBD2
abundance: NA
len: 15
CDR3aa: CSVDRLAGVRETQYF
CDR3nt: TGCAGCGTTGACCGACTAGCGGGAGTGCGGGAGACCCAGTACTTC

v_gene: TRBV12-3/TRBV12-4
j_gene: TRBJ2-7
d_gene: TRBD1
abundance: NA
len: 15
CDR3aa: CASSFWDRGPYEQYF
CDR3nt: TGTGCCAGCAGTTTCTGGGACAGGGGGCCCTACGAGCAGTACTTC

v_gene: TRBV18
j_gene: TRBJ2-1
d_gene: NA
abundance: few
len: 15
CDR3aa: CASTPTTSSYNEQFF
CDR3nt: TGTGCCAGCACGCCTACTACCTCATCCTACAATGAGCAGTTCTTC

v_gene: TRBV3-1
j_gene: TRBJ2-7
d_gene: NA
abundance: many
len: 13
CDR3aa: CASSPLLGDEQYF
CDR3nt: TGTGCCAGCAGCCCCCTCCTCGGGGACGAGCAGTACTTC

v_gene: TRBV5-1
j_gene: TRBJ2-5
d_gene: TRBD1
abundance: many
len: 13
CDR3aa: CASIDRGRETQYF
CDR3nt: TGCGCCAGCATCGACAGGGGTCGGGAGACCCAGTACTTC

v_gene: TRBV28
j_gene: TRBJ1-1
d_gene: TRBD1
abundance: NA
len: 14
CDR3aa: CASSLARGLTEAFF
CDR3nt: TGTGCCAGCAGTTTAGCCAGGGGGTTAACTGAAGCTTTCTTT

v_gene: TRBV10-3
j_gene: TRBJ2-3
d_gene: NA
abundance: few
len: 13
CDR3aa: CAISEVGRDTQYF
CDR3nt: TGTGCCATCAGCGAGGTGGGCCGGGATACGCAGTATTTT

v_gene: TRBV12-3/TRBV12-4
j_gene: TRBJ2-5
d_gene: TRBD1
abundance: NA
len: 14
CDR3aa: CASSWGQTKETQYF
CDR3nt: TGTGCCAGCAGCTGGGGACAGACTAAAGAGACCCAGTACTTC

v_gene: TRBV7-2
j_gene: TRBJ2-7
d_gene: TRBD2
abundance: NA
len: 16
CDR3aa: CASSLDGGRGSYEQYF
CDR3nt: TGTGCCAGCAGCCTAGATGGGGGGAGGGGCTCCTACGAGCAGTACTTC

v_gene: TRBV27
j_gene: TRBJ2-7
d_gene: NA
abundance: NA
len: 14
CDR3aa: CASRMGLYSYEQYF
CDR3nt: TGTGCCAGCAGGATGGGACTCTACTCCTACGAGCAGTACTTC

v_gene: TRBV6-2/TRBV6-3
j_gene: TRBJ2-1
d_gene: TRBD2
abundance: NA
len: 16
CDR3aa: CASSYSSTSGRDEQFF
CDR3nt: TGTGCCAGCAGTTACTCCTCGACTAGCGGGAGGGATGAGCAGTTCTTC

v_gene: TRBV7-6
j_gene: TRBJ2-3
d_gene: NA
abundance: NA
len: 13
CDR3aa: CASSLAGVSLPYF
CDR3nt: TGTGCCAGCAGCTTAGCAGGAGTCAGTCTGCCGTATTTT

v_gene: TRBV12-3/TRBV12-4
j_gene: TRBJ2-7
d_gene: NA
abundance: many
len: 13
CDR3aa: CASSPREAVEQYF
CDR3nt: TGTGCCAGCAGTCCCAGGGAGGCGGTCGAGCAGTACTTC

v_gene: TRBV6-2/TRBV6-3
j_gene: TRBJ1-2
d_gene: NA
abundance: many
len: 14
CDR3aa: CASSYPLREYGYTF
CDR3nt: TGTGCCAGCAGTTACCCGCTCAGGGAGTATGGCTACACCTTC

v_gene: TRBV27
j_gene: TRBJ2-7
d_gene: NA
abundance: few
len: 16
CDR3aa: CASSFLKGGLSYEQYF
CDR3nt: TGTGCCAGCAGTTTCCTTAAGGGGGGACTTTCCTACGAGCAGTACTTC

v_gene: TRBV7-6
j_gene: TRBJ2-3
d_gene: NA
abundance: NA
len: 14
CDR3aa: CASSLSPHTDTQYF
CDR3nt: TGTGCCAGCAGCTTAAGTCCCCACACAGATACGCAGTATTTT

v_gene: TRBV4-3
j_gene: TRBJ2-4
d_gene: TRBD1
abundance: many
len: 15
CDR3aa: CASSYDRGDLDIQYF
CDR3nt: TGCGCCAGCAGCTACGACAGGGGGGATTTGGACATTCAGTACTTC

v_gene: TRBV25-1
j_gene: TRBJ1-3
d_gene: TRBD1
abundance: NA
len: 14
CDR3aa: CASSPPGGAGTIYF
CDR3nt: TGTGCCAGCAGTCCCCCAGGGGGCGCGGGGACCATATATTTT

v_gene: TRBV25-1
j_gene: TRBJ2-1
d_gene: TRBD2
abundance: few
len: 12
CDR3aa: CASSTWGGEQFF
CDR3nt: TGTGCCAGCAGCACCTGGGGGGGTGAGCAGTTCTTC

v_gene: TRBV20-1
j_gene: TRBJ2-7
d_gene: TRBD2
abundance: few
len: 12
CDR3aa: CSARGTSYEQYF
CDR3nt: TGCAGTGCTAGAGGGACTAGCTACGAGCAGTACTTC

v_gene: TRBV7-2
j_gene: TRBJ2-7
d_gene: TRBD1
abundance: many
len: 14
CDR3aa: CASSLDRAAYEQYF
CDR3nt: TGTGCCAGCAGCCTTGACAGGGCCGCCTACGAGCAGTACTTC

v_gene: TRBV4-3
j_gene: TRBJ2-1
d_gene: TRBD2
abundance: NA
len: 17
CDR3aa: CASSQPQGLAGDNEQFF
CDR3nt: TGCGCCAGCAGCCAACCACAGGGACTAGCGGGAGACAATGAGCAGTTCTTC

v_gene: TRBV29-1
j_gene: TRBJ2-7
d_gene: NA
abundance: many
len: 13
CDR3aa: CSVGDLIPYEQYF
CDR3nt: TGCAGCGTTGGGGACCTTATCCCCTACGAGCAGTACTTC